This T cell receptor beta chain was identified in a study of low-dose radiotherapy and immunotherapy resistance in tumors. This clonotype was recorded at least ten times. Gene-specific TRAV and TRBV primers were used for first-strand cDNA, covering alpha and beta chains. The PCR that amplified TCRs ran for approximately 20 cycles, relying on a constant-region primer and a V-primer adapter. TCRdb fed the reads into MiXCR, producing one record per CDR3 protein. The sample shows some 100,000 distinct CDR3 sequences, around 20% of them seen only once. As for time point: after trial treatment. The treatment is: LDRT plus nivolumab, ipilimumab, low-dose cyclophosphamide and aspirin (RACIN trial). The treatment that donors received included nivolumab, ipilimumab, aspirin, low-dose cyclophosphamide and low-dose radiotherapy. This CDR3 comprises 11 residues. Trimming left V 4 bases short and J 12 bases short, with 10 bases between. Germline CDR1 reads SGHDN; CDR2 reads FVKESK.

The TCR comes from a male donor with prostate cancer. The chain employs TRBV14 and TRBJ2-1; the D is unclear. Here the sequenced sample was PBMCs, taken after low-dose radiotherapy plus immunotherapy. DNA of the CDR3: TGTGCCAGCAGCCGACCATTGTCGCAGTTCTTC. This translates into CASSRPLSQFF.